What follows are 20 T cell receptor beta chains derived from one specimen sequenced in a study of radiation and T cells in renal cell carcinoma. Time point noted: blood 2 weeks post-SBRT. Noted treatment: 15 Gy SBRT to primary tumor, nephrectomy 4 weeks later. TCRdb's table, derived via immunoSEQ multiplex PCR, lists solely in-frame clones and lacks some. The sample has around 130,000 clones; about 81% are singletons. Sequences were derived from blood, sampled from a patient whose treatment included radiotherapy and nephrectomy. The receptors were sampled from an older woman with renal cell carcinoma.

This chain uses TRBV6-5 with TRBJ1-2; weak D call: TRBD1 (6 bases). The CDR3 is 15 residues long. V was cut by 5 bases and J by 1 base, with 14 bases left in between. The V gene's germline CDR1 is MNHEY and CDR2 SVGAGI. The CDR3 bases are TGTGCCAGCAGTCCTGACAGGCGGCATAACTATGGCTACACCTTC. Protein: CASSPDRRHNYGYTF.

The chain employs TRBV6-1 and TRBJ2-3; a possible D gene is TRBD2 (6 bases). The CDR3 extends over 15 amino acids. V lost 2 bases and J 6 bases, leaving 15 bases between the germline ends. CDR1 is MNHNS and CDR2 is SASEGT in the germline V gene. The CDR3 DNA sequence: TGTGCCAGCAGTGAATTGGGGGATGGAGGGGATACGCAGTATTTT. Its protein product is CASSELGDGGDTQYF.

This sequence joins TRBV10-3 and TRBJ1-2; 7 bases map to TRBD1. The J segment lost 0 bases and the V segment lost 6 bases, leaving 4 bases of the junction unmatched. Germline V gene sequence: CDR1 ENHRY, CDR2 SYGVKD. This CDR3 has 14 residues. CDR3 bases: TGTGCCATCAGGTCGGACAGGTCTAACTATGGCTACACCTTC. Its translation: CAIRSDRSNYGYTF.

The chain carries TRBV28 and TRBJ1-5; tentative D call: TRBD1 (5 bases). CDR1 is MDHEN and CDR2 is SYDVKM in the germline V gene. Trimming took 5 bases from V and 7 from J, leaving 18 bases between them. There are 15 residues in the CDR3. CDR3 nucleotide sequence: TGTGCCAGCAGTCTCGGGACTCACGACCGGCAGCCCCAGCATTTT. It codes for CASSLGTHDRQPQHF.

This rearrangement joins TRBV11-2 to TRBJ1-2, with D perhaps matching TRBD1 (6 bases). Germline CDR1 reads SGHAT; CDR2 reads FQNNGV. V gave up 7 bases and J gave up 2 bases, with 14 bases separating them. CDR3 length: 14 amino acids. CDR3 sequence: CASTPDRTNYGYTF. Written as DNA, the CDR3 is TGTGCCAGCACCCCAGACAGGACCAACTATGGCTACACCTTC.

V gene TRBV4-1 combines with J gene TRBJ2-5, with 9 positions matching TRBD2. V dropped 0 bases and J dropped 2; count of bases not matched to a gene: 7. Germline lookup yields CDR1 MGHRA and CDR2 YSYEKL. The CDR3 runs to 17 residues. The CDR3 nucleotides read TGCGCCAGCAGCCAAGATGGAAGGACTAGCGATCAAGAGACCCAGTACTTC. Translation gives CASSQDGRTSDQETQYF.

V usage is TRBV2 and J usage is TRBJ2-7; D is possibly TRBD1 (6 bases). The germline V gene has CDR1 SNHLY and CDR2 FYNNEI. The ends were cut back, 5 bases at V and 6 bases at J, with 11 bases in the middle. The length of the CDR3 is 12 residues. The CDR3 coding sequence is TGTGCCAGCAGTCGCAGGGGTAGCGAGCAGTACTTC. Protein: CASSRRGSEQYF.

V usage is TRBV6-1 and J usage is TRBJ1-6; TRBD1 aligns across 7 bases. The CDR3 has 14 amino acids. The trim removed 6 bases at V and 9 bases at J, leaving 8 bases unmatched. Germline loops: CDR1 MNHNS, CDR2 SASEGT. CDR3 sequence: CASSAQGKGSPLHF. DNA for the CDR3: TGTGCCAGCAGCGCACAGGGGAAAGGTTCACCCCTCCACTTT.

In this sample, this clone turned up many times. The CDR3 DNA sequence: TGTGCCAGCAGCCACGGGCTGAACACTGAAGCTTTCTTT. Translated, it gives CASSHGLNTEAFF. The chain is built from TRBV14 and TRBJ1-1; the D is unclear. The V and J ends lost 3 bases and 0 bases respectively, with 5 bases between them. Germline-derived CDR1 and CDR2 are SGHDN and FVKESK. There are 13 residues in the CDR3.

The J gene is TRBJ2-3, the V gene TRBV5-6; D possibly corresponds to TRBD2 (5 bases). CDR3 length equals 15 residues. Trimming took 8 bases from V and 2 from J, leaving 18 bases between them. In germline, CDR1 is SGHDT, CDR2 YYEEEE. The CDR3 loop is CASCRGAAITDTQYF. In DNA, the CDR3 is TGTGCCAGTTGCCGAGGAGCGGCCATCACAGATACGCAGTATTTT.

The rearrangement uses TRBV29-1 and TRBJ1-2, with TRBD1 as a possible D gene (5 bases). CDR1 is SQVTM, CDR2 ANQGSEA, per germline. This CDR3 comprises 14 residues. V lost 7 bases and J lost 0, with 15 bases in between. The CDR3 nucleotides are TGCAGCGCCCCGAGGGAGGGGACTAACTATGGCTACACCTTC. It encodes CSAPREGTNYGYTF.

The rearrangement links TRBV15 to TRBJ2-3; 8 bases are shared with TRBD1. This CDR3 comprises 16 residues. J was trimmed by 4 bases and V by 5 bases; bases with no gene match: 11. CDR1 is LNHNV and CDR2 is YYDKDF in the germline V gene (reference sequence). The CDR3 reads CATSSQDREISDTQYF. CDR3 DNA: TGTGCCACCAGCTCCCAGGACAGGGAGATCTCAGATACGCAGTATTTT.

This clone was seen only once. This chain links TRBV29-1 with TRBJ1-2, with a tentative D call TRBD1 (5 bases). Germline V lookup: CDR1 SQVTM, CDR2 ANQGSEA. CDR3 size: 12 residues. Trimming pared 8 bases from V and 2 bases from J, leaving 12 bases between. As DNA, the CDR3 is TGCAGCACCGGCGACAGCAACTATGGCTACACCTTC. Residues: CSTGDSNYGYTF.

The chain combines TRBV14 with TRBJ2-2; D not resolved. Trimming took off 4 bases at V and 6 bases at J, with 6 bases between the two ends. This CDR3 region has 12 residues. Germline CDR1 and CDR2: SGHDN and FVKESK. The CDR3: CASSPVSGELFF. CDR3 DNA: TGTGCCAGCAGCCCAGTGTCCGGGGAGCTGTTTTTT.

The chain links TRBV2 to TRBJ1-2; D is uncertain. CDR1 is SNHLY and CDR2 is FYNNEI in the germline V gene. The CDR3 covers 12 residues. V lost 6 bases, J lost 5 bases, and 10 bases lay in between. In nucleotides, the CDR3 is TGTGCCAGCAGGGACGGGCTTTATGGCTACACCTTC. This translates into CASRDGLYGYTF.

CDR3 region: CASSLERRRFYTF. The CDR3 nucleotides read TGTGCCAGCAGCTTAGAACGCAGAAGATTCTACACCTTC. The chain recombines TRBV7-9 with TRBJ1-2, with D unresolved. CDR1 and CDR2 from the germline V gene are SEHNR and FQNEAQ (reference sequence). This CDR3 spans 13 amino acids. Trimming shortened V by 1 base and J by 10 bases, and 13 bases separated the two germline ends. The whole variable domain, filled in from reference TRBV7-9 and TRBJ1-2, reads DTGVSQNPRHKITKRGQNVTFRCDPISEHNRLYWYRQTLGQGPEFLTYFQNEAQLEKSRLLSDRFSAERPKGSFSTLEIQRTEQGDSAMYLCASSLERRRFYTFGSGTRLTVV.

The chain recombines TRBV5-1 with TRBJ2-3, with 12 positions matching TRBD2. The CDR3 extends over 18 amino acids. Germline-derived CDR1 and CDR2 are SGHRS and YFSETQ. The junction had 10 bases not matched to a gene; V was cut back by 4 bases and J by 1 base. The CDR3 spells CASSTTSGGSPRTDTQYF. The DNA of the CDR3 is TGCGCCAGCAGCACCACTAGCGGGGGGTCTCCACGCACAGATACGCAGTATTTT.

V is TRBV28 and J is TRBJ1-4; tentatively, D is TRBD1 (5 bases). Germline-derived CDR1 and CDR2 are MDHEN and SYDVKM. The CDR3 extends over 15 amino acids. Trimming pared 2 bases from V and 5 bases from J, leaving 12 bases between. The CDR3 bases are TGTGCCAGCAGTTTACCCTCGGGGCACAATGAAAAACTGTTTTTT. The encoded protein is CASSLPSGHNEKLFF.

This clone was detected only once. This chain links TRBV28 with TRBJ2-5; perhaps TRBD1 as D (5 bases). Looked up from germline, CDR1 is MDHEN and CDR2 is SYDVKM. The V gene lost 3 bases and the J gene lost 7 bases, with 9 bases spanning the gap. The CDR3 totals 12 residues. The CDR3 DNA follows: TGTGCCAGCAGTTTTCCTACAGGGACCCAGTACTTC. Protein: CASSFPTGTQYF.

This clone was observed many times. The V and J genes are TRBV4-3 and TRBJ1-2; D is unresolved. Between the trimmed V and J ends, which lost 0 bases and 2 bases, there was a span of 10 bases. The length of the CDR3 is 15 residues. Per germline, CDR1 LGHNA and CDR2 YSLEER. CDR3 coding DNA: TGCGCCAGCAGCCAAGAACGAAACAGCAACTATGGCTACACCTTC. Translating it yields CASSQERNSNYGYTF.